The 27 T cell receptor beta chains below all came from one sample that was sequenced in a study of T-cell memory formation after mild COVID-19. TCRdb fed the 5' RACE reads into MiXCR, producing one record per CDR3 protein. Of 300,000 to 350,000 distinct CDR3 sequences detected, 13% to 15% appear once; the ten largest clones hold roughly 21%. Sequences were obtained from PBMCs or a T cell subset sorted from them (not recorded which). Receptor source: a man aged 18 to 30 who had mild COVID-19 (a few samples of this study predate the infection). Cell type and time point are not known.

This clonotype was detected a few times. The J gene is TRBJ2-3, the V gene TRBV10-3, with 8 bases matching TRBD1. V was pared by 4 bases and J by 3 bases, with 9 bases of the junction left unmatched. CDR1 is ENHRY and CDR2 is SYGVKD in the germline V gene. The CDR3 is 16 amino acids. CDR3 loop: CAISARQGIGTDTQYF. The CDR3 DNA sequence: TGTGCCATCAGTGCCCGACAGGGGATCGGAACAGATACGCAGTATTTT.

The CDR3 spells CASTLERGGTEQFF. CDR3 coding DNA: TGTGCCAGCACCTTAGAGCGGGGGGGCACTGAGCAGTTCTTC. The genes are TRBV27 and TRBJ2-1, with TRBD2 matching over 10 bases. Germline V gene data show CDR1 as MNHEY and CDR2 as SMNVEV (reference sequence). The V gene end was trimmed by 7 bases and the J gene end by 9 bases; junction bases not matched to a gene: 9. The CDR3 has 14 residues.

This clonotype was counted at least ten times. This chain's CDR3 is CASRYRDLYEQYF. CDR3 DNA: TGTGCCAGCAGATACAGAGACCTCTACGAGCAGTACTTC. V is TRBV6-1 and J is TRBJ2-7; D uncertain. Germline CDR1 and CDR2: MNHNS and SASEGT. V lost 6 bases to trimming and J lost 3 bases, with 12 bases between them. The CDR3 has 13 residues.

This clonotype appeared many times. The V gene is TRBV6-5, the J gene TRBJ2-5; 7 bases agree with TRBD1. V lost 2 bases and J lost 4; bases outside the gene matches: 4. Germline assignment: CDR1 MNHEY and CDR2 SVGAGI. This CDR3 has 14 residues. CDR3 nucleotides: TGTGCCAGCAGTTACCGGACAGGAGGAGAGACCCAGTACTTC. Translated: CASSYRTGGETQYF.

The genes are TRBV6-6 and TRBJ2-3; weak D call: TRBD1 (6 bases). Germline loops: CDR1 MNHNY, CDR2 SVGAGI (reference sequence). This CDR3 is built from 15 residues. Trimming removed 6 bases from V and 4 bases from J, with 17 bases in between. Here the CDR3 reads CASSPPEGVPDTQYF. For the CDR3, the DNA is TGTGCCAGCAGCCCCCCCGAGGGGGTGCCAGATACGCAGTATTTT.

This clonotype occurred a few times. The chain uses TRBV29-1 and TRBJ2-1; tentatively, D is TRBD2 (5 bases). Germline CDR1 and CDR2: SQVTM and ANQGSEA. V was trimmed by 2 bases and J by 7 bases, leaving 9 bases between them. The CDR3 sequence is 12 residues long. This CDR3 is CSVEWGENEQFF. The CDR3 region has the DNA TGCAGCGTTGAATGGGGAGAGAATGAGCAGTTCTTC.

This clonotype showed up just a few times. This chain joins TRBV20-1 and TRBJ1-4, with D hard to call. This CDR3 contains 13 residues. Germline V gene lookup returns CDR1 DFQATT and CDR2 SNEGSKA (reference sequence). V lost 1 base, J lost 13 bases, and 16 bases lay in between. The CDR3 DNA follows: TGCAGTGCTAGAGCGGAGGCTCTCTTCGGACTGTTTTTT. Its protein product is CSARAEALFGLFF.

This clonotype showed up just a few times. V and J are TRBV20-1 and TRBJ2-5; TRBD2 agrees at 13 bases. From germline, CDR1 is DFQATT and CDR2 SNEGSKA (reference sequence). V lost 6 bases to trimming and J lost 5 bases; unmatched junction nucleotides: 9. The CDR3 has 15 amino acids. CDR3 nucleotide sequence: TGCAGTGCCCACTCGGGGACTAGCGGGGCGGAGACCCAGTACTTC. This translates into CSAHSGTSGAETQYF.

This clonotype has a handful of counts. This chain links TRBV20-1 with TRBJ2-2; the D gene could be TRBD1 or TRBD2 (5 bases each). The length of the CDR3 is 14 residues. In germline, CDR1 is DFQATT, CDR2 SNEGSKA (reference sequence). The V end was cut by 3 bases, the J end by 6 bases, with 14 bases between. The CDR3 region is CSASQRRGPGELFF. The CDR3 DNA follows: TGCAGTGCTAGTCAACGCCGGGGCCCCGGGGAGCTGTTTTTT.

This clonotype was observed a handful of times. The chain uses TRBV29-1 and TRBJ2-3; no firm D call. CDR1 SQVTM and CDR2 ANQGSEA come from the germline V gene. Between the trimmed V and J ends, which lost 3 bases and 2 bases, there was a span of 15 bases. This CDR3 has 15 amino acids. CDR3 DNA sequence: TGCAGCGTTGATGCCGCGCGGCCGAACACAGATACGCAGTATTTT. It specifies CSVDAARPNTDTQYF.

This clonotype was counted between two and nine times. This chain joins TRBV6-5 and TRBJ2-7; the D is unclear. This CDR3 spans 15 amino acids. Germline V gene sequence: CDR1 MNHEY, CDR2 SVGAGI. Between the trimmed V and J ends, which lost 6 bases and 9 bases, there was a span of 24 bases. The CDR3 reads CASSPTLAFQFAQYF. The CDR3, as DNA: TGTGCCAGCAGCCCGACCTTGGCGTTTCAATTTGCGCAGTACTTC.

This clonotype was seen a handful of times. V is TRBV7-9 and J is TRBJ1-5; D is perhaps TRBD1 (5 bases). CDR1 is SEHNR, CDR2 FQNEAQ, per germline (reference sequence). The CDR3 has 14 residues. V was cut by 5 bases and J by 6 bases, with 14 bases left in between. The CDR3: CASSTGGGGQPQHF. In nucleotides, the CDR3 is TGTGCCAGCAGCACCGGGGGGGGAGGTCAGCCCCAGCATTTT.

This chain joins TRBV14 and TRBJ2-7; 7 nucleotides line up with TRBD2. Germline trimming cut 6 bases from V and 2 bases from J; bases unmatched to any gene: 10. CDR1 and CDR2 from the germline V gene are SGHDN and FVKESK. The CDR3 loop spans 15 amino acids. CDR3 bases: TGTGCCAGCAGGCTACGGGGGGAAGGTCCCTACGAGCAGTACGTC. Translating gives CASRLRGEGPYEQYV.

The rearrangement uses TRBV5-1 and TRBJ2-1, with TRBD2 matching 7 bases. V shed 4 bases and J 1 base; nucleotides not matched to a gene: 2. The CDR3 covers 14 residues. Looked up from germline, CDR1 is SGHRS and CDR2 is YFSETQ. In DNA form, the CDR3 reads TGCGCCAGCAGCCTAGCGGTATCCTACAATGAGCAGTTCTTC. Translated, it gives CASSLAVSYNEQFF.

This clonotype was detected only a few times. V usage is TRBV12-3 or TRBV12-4 and J usage is TRBJ2-7; maybe TRBD2 (6 bases). The CDR3 is 13 amino acids. V lost 6 bases and J 4 bases, leaving 13 bases between the germline ends. As DNA, the CDR3 is TGTGCCAGCAGCAATGTCGGGAGTTACGAGCAGTACGTC. The encoded protein is CASSNVGSYEQYV.

V and J are TRBV5-6 and TRBJ2-5; no firm D call. The CDR3 is made up of 12 amino acids. V was shortened by 8 bases and J by 3 bases, with 11 bases between the two germline ends. Germline CDR1 SGHDT, CDR2 YYEEEE. CDR3 residues: CARRRMKETQYF. The DNA of the CDR3 is TGTGCCAGGAGACGGATGAAAGAGACCCAGTACTTC.

In this sample, this clonotype turned up a few times. This chain links TRBV4-3 with TRBJ2-7; 7 bases line up with TRBD1. V dropped 0 bases and J dropped 2; count of bases not matched to a gene: 7. The CDR3 is 16 residues long. Germline CDR1 and CDR2: LGHNA and YSLEER. The CDR3 DNA follows: TGCGCCAGCAGCCAAGATCCGACAGGGTCACCCTACGAGCAGTACTTC. This gives the protein CASSQDPTGSPYEQYF.

In this sample, this clonotype turned up a few times. This chain connects TRBV7-3 to TRBJ2-1; maybe TRBD1 (6 bases). The CDR3 length is 13 residues. Germline V gene lookup returns CDR1 SGHTA and CDR2 FQGTGA. The V end lost 5 bases, the J end lost 8 bases, and 13 bases lay between the germline ends. CDR3 nucleotides: TGTGCCAGCAGCCTCAACAGGGATGATGAGCAGTTCTTC. It encodes CASSLNRDDEQFF.

This clonotype was recorded a few times. This chain links TRBV7-9 with TRBJ2-6; a possible D gene is TRBD1 (6 bases). V lost 1 base and J lost 2, with 12 bases in between. This CDR3 spans 17 amino acids. Per germline, CDR1 SEHNR and CDR2 FQNEAQ (reference sequence). CDR3 amino acids: CASSLVQGGPGANVLTF. Written as DNA, the CDR3 is TGTGCCAGCAGCTTAGTACAGGGCGGGCCTGGGGCCAACGTCCTGACTTTC.

This clonotype was recorded a few times. The rearrangement uses TRBV5-1 and TRBJ2-3; 10 bases fit TRBD1. Trimming took 4 bases from V and 2 from J; bases not matched to a gene: 4. CDR1 is SGHRS, CDR2 YFSETQ, per germline. This CDR3 comprises 15 residues. CDR3 region: CASSDGQGDTDTQYF. The CDR3 bases are TGCGCCAGCAGCGACGGACAGGGGGACACAGATACGCAGTATTTT.

The V call is TRBV5-1, the J call TRBJ2-3; possible D gene TRBD1, 5 bases. The CDR3 extends over 16 amino acids. From germline, CDR1 is SGHRS and CDR2 YFSETQ. V lost 2 bases and J lost 0, with 13 bases in between. CDR3 DNA: TGCGCCAGCAGCTTCCTAAAGGCAGGGAGCACAGATACGCAGTATTTT. It codes for CASSFLKAGSTDTQYF.

This clonotype has at least ten counts. The V call is TRBV5-1, the J call TRBJ1-2; D is unresolved. Per the germline V gene, CDR1 is SGHRS and CDR2 is YFSETQ. The CDR3 has 9 amino acids. V lost 6 bases, J lost 9 bases, and 6 bases lay in between. CDR3 DNA: TGCGCCAGCACCGGGAGCTACACCTTC. Translation gives CASTGSYTF.

The CDR3 DNA reads TGTGCCAGCAGCCACCGGGACGGAGACAATGAGCAGTTCTTC. Translating it yields CASSHRDGDNEQFF. The chain recombines TRBV9 with TRBJ2-1, with D perhaps assigned TRBD1 or TRBD2 (5 bases each). The CDR3 has 14 amino acids. The germline V and J ends were trimmed by 4 bases and 5 bases, with 13 bases remaining between them. CDR1 SGDLS and CDR2 YYNGEE come from the germline V gene.

V and J are TRBV5-4 and TRBJ2-3, with no clear D. With 4 bases removed from V and 4 bases from J, the gap between germline ends came to 13 bases. Germline V lookup: CDR1 SGHNT, CDR2 YYREEE (reference sequence). The CDR3 has 14 amino acids. CDR3 in DNA: TGTGCCAGCAGCCCTCGTATTAGGTCAGATACGCAGTATTTT. Its protein is CASSPRIRSDTQYF.

This clonotype was observed a handful of times. This chain connects TRBV23-1 to TRBJ2-2; D is ambiguous. TRBV23-1 is designated an ORF whose function remains uncertain. This CDR3 region has 14 residues. V was shortened by 9 bases and J by 5 bases, with 16 bases between the two germline ends. The CDR3 protein is CARPLRAETGELFF. CDR3 DNA: TGCGCCAGACCCCTCCGGGCAGAAACCGGGGAGCTGTTTTTT.

This clonotype occurred a few times. This chain joins TRBV4-2 and TRBJ2-1, with no clear D. This CDR3 comprises 13 residues. Germline V gives CDR1 LGHNA, CDR2 YNFKEQ. Trimming shortened V by 0 bases and J by 9 bases, and 9 bases separated the two germline ends. The chain's CDR3 is CASSQDPSGEQFF. The CDR3 coding sequence is TGTGCCAGCAGCCAAGATCCGAGTGGTGAGCAGTTCTTC.

The table lists this clonotype with many counts. The rearrangement links TRBV7-9 to TRBJ1-6; a possible D gene is TRBD1 (5 bases). CDR1 is SEHNR and CDR2 is FQNEAQ in the germline V gene (reference sequence). The CDR3 runs to 15 residues. The ends were cut back, 2 bases at V and 5 bases at J, with 10 bases in the middle. The CDR3 reads CASSLSGGNNSPLHF. As DNA, the CDR3 is TGTGCCAGCAGCTTATCCGGGGGTAATAATTCACCCCTCCACTTT.